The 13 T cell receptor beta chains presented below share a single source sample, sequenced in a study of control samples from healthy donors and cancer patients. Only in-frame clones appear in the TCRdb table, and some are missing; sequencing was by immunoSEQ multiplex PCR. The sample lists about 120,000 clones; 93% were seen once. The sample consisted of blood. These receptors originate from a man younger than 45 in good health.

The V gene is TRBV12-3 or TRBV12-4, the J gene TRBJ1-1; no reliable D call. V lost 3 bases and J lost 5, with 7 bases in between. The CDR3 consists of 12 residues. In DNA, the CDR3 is TGTGCCAGCAGTTTTGGAATGACTGAAGCTTTCTTT. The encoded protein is CASSFGMTEAFF.

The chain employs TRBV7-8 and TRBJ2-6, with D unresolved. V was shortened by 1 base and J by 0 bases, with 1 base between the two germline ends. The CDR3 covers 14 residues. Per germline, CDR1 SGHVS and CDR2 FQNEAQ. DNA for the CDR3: TGTGCCAGCAGCTTAGACTCTGGGGCCAACGTCCTGACTTTC. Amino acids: CASSLDSGANVLTF.

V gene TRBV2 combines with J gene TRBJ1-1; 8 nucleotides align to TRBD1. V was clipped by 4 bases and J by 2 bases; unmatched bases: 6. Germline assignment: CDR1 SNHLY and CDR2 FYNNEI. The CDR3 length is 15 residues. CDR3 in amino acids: CASSGGPGGNTEAFF. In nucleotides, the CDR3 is TGTGCCAGCAGTGGTGGCCCAGGGGGCAACACTGAAGCTTTCTTT.

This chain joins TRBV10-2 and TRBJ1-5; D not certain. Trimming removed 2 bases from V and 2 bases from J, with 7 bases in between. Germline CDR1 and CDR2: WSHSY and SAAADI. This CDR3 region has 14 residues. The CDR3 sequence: CASSERVGNQPQHF. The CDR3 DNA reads TGCGCCAGCAGTGAGAGGGTCGGCAATCAGCCCCAGCATTTT.

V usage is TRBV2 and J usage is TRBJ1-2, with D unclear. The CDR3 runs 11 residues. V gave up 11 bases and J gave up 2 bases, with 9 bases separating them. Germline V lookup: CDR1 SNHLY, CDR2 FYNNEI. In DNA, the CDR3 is TGTGCCGAATCGGGGAACTATGGCTACACCTTC. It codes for CAESGNYGYTF.

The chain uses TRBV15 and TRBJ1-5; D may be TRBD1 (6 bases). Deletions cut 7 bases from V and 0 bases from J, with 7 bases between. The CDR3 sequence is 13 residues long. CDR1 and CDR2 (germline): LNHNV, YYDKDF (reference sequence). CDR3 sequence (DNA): TGTGCCACCACCAGGGGTAGCAATCAGCCCCAGCATTTT. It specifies CATTRGSNQPQHF.

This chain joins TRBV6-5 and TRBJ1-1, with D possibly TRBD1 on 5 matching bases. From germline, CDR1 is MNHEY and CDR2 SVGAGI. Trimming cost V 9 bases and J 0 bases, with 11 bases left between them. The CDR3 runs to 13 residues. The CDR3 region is CASSPGVNTEAFF. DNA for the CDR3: TGTGCCAGTTCCCCGGGGGTGAACACTGAAGCTTTCTTT.

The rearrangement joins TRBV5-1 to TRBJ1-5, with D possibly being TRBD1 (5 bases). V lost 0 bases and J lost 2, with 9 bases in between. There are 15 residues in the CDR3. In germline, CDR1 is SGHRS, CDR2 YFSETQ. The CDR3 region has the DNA TGCGCCAGCAGCTTGGCCGGGGGGGGCAATCAGCCCCAGCATTTT. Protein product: CASSLAGGGNQPQHF.

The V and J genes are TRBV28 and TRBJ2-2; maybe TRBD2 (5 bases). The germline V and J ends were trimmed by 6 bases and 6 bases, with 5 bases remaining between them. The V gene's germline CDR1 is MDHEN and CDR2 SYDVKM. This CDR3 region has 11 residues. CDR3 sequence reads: CASREAGELFF. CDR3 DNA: TGTGCCAGCAGGGAGGCCGGGGAGCTGTTTTTT.

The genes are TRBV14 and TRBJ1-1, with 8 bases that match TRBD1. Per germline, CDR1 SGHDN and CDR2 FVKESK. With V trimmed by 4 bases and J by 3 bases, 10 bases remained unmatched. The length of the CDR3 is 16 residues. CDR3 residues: CASSPYRGRIHTEAFF. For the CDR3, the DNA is TGTGCCAGCAGCCCTTACAGGGGGAGAATTCACACTGAAGCTTTCTTT.

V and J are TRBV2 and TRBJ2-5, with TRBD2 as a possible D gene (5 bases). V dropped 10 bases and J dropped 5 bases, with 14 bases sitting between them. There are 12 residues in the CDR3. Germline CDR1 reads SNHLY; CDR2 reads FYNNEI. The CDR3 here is CATSRGAETQYF. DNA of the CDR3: TGTGCCACTAGCCGGGGAGCCGAGACCCAGTACTTC.

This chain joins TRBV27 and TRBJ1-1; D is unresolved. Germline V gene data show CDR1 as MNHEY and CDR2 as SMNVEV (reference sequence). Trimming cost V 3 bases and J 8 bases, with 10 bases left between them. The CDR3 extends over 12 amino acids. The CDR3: CASSFRGSEAFF. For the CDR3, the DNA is TGTGCCAGCAGTTTCCGCGGGTCGGAAGCTTTCTTT.

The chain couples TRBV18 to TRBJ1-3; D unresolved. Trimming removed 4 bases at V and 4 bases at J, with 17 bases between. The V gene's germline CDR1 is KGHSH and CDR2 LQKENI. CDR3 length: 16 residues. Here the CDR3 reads CASSRLSLQGGNTIYF. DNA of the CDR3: TGTGCCAGCTCACGACTGAGTCTTCAAGGGGGAAACACCATATATTTT.